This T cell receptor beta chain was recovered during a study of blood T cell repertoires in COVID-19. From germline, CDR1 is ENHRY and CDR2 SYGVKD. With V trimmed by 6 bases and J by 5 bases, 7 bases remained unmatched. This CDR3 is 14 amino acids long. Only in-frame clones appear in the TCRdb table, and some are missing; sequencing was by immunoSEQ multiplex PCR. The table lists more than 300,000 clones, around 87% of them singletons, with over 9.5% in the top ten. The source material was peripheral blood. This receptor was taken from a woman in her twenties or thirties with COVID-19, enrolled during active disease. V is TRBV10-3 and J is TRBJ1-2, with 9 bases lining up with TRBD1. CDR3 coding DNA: TGTGCCATCAGAGGGACCGGGACAGGGTATGGCTACACCTTC. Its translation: CAIRGTGTGYGYTF.